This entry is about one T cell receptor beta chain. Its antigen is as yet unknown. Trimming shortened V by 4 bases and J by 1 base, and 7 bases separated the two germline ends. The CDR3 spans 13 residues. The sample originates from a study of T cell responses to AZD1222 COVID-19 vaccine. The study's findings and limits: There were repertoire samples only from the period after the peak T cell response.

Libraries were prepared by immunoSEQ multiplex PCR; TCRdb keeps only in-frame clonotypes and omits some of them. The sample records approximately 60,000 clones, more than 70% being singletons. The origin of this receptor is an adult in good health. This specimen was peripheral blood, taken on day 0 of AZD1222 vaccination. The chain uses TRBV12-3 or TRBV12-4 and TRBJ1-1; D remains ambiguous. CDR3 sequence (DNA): TGTGCCAGCAGTTCCCGGAAGAACACTGAAGCTTTCTTT. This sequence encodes CASSSRKNTEAFF.